The 21 T cell receptor beta chains in this list originate from one sample, sequenced in a study of T cell repertoires in cytomegalovirus infection. Which antigens these TCRs recognize remains unknown. TCRdb reprocessed the reads via MiXCR and lists one record per CDR3 protein. This table holds 600,000 to 700,000 distinct CDR3 sequences, roughly a third found once. The sample was cultured PBMCs, taken from culture after CMV antigen stimulation. Every receptor here comes from a human donor in good health (CMV status not recorded). Some clones in this sample may be carry-over from other donors' samples.

The V and J genes are TRBV5-1 and TRBJ2-3; D possibly matches TRBD1 or TRBD2 (5 bases each). Germline CDR1 is SGHRS and CDR2 is YFSETQ. The CDR3 covers 15 residues. V lost 2 bases and J 6 bases, leaving 16 bases between the germline ends. CDR3 residues: CASSFSSGPPDTQYF. As DNA, the CDR3 is TGCGCCAGCAGCTTTTCTTCGGGGCCCCCCGATACGCAGTATTTT.

The chain has TRBV20-1 and TRBJ2-3; D remains unclear. This CDR3 has 14 amino acids. In germline, CDR1 is DFQATT, CDR2 SNEGSKA (reference sequence). V lost 1 base and J lost 2, with 10 bases in between. For the CDR3, the DNA is TGCAGTGCTAGAGGGGTCCACTCCACAGATACGCAGTATTTT. Protein product: CSARGVHSTDTQYF.

This clonotype came up many times. The chain uses TRBV12-3 or TRBV12-4 and TRBJ2-3; TRBD2 matches at 8 bases. Unmatched junction bases numbered 10, after V lost 6 bases and J lost 2 bases. This CDR3 is 16 amino acids long. CDR3 region: CASRLPAGEATDTQYF. The CDR3 nucleotides are TGTGCCAGCAGACTACCAGCGGGAGAAGCCACAGATACGCAGTATTTT.

The chain combines TRBV5-1 with TRBJ2-2; perhaps D is TRBD1 or TRBD2 (5 bases each). This CDR3 has 16 amino acids. Trimming removed 7 bases at V and 0 bases at J, with 16 bases between. CDR1 SGHRS and CDR2 YFSETQ come from the germline V gene. The CDR3 protein is CASATMGRTNTGELFF. The CDR3 region has the DNA TGCGCCAGCGCAACCATGGGACGGACGAACACCGGGGAGCTGTTTTTT.

The J gene is TRBJ2-1, the V gene TRBV20-1; D not resolved. Trimming shortened V by 6 bases and J by 8 bases, and 23 bases separated the two germline ends. The CDR3 spans 15 residues. The germline V gene encodes CDR1 DFQATT and CDR2 SNEGSKA (reference sequence). The chain's CDR3 is CSASAPSLVWYEQFF. CDR3 nucleotides: TGCAGTGCCTCTGCCCCCTCTCTAGTTTGGTATGAGCAGTTCTTC.

This clonotype came up a few times. The chain joins TRBV6-5 to TRBJ1-6, with no clear D. The CDR3 totals 13 residues. Per the germline V gene, CDR1 is MNHEY and CDR2 is SVGAGI. V was cut by 10 bases and J by 0 bases, with 7 bases left in between. This CDR3 reads CAIGSSYNSPLHF. In nucleotides, the CDR3 is TGTGCCATAGGGAGCTCCTATAATTCACCCCTCCACTTT.

This clonotype came up many times. This chain links TRBV7-2 with TRBJ2-4; D possibly uses TRBD1 or TRBD2 (5 bases each). This CDR3 spans 16 amino acids. Germline assignment: CDR1 SGHTA and CDR2 FQGNSA. Trimming took 5 bases from V and 1 from J, leaving 15 bases between them. The CDR3 sequence: CASSPGREAAKNIQYF. As DNA, the CDR3 is TGTGCCAGCAGCCCGGGACGGGAAGCGGCCAAAAACATTCAGTACTTC.

The J gene is TRBJ2-3, the V gene TRBV20-1; 12 positions agree with TRBD2. The CDR3 has 16 amino acids. The V gene end was trimmed by 4 bases and the J gene end by 5 bases; junction bases not matched to a gene: 10. Germline V lookup: CDR1 DFQATT, CDR2 SNEGSKA (reference sequence). The CDR3 nucleotides are TGCAGTGCTACCGTCTCGACTAGCGGGAGTTTAGATACGCAGTATTTT. This gives the protein CSATVSTSGSLDTQYF.

The chain carries TRBV10-3 and TRBJ2-7, with 11 bases lining up with TRBD1. V lost 6 bases to trimming and J lost 5 bases; unmatched junction nucleotides: 3. The CDR3 has 13 amino acids. Germline-derived CDR1 and CDR2 are ENHRY and SYGVKD. The CDR3: CAISGQGAHEQYF. DNA of the CDR3: TGTGCCATCAGCGGACAGGGGGCCCACGAGCAGTACTTC.

This rearrangement joins TRBV4-3 to TRBJ1-1, with 10 bases identical to TRBD1. Germline V CDR1 and CDR2: LGHNA, YSLEER. J gave up 7 bases and V 0 bases, and 2 bases lay outside the gene matches. The CDR3 is 14 residues long. The CDR3 DNA reads as TGCGCCAGCAGCCAAGAAGGGACAGGGGTTGAAGCTTTCTTT. The encoded protein is CASSQEGTGVEAFF.

The V call is TRBV2, the J call TRBJ2-1, with D possibly matching TRBD2 (6 bases). The CDR3 runs 14 residues. CDR1 SNHLY and CDR2 FYNNEI come from the germline V gene. The V end lost 6 bases, the J end lost 10 bases, and 19 bases lay between the germline ends. The CDR3: CASRGMAGSPEQFF. Here the CDR3 DNA reads TGTGCCAGCAGGGGGATGGCGGGGTCCCCCGAGCAGTTCTTC.

This clonotype turned up a few times. This rearrangement joins TRBV7-2 to TRBJ2-5; D is unresolved. The CDR3 spans 14 residues. CDR1 is SGHTA, CDR2 FQGNSA, per germline. Trimming took off 2 bases at V and 2 bases at J, with 9 bases between the two ends. CDR3 protein: CASSLSRQQETQYF. The CDR3 DNA sequence: TGTGCCAGCAGCTTATCCCGGCAACAAGAGACCCAGTACTTC.

A few counts support this clonotype. The CDR3 DNA reads as TGCAGTGCTAAAGAAGGGGCGCGGGGAAACACCATATATTTT. This translates into CSAKEGARGNTIYF. This chain connects TRBV20-1 to TRBJ1-3; TRBD1 is a possible D gene (5 bases). Germline values: CDR1 DFQATT, CDR2 SNEGSKA (reference sequence). The V and J ends lost 4 bases and 4 bases respectively, with 14 bases between them. CDR3 size: 14 residues.

The genes are TRBV3-1 and TRBJ2-2; TRBD2 agrees at 8 bases. The V gene end was trimmed by 3 bases and the J gene end by 4 bases; junction bases not matched to a gene: 1. CDR1 is LGHDT, CDR2 YNNKEL, per germline (reference sequence). This CDR3 comprises 14 residues. CDR3 protein: CASSQRGATGELFF. In DNA, the CDR3 is TGTGCCAGCAGCCAGCGGGGGGCCACCGGGGAGCTGTTTTTT. The full variable domain, its missing parts supplied by reference TRBV3-1 and TRBJ2-2, is DTAVSQTPKYLVTQMGNDKSIKCEQNLGHDTMYWYKQDSKKFLKIMFSYNNKELIINETVPNRFSPKSPDKAHLNLHINSLELGDSAVYFCASSQRGATGELFFGEGSRLTVL.

This clonotype was seen only a few times. The chain is built from TRBV6-8 and TRBJ2-7; 10 bases line up with TRBD2. CDR3 length: 16 amino acids. Per the germline V gene, CDR1 is MNHGY and CDR2 is SAAAGT. The V gene end was trimmed by 2 bases and the J gene end by 3 bases; junction bases not matched to a gene: 7. CDR3 sequence: CASSYTRTSGNYEQYF. The CDR3 nucleotides read TGTGCCAGCAGTTACACCCGAACTAGCGGGAACTACGAGCAGTACTTC.

The V gene is TRBV5-6, the J gene TRBJ2-4; 9 bases align to TRBD1. The V gene end was trimmed by 4 bases and the J gene end by 5 bases; junction bases not matched to a gene: 7. Germline assignment: CDR1 SGHDT and CDR2 YYEEEE. This CDR3 is built from 15 residues. Here the CDR3 reads CASSDAGQGQNIQYF. CDR3 bases: TGTGCCAGCAGCGATGCGGGACAGGGACAAAACATTCAGTACTTC. Combining the CDR3 with reference TRBV5-6 and TRBJ2-4 gives the whole variable domain DAGVTQSPTHLIKTRGQQVTLRCSPKSGHDTVSWYQQALGQGPQFIFQYYEEEERQRGNFPDRFSGHQFPNYSSELNVNALLLGDSALYLCASSDAGQGQNIQYFGAGTRLSVL.

The sample holds a few counts of this clonotype. This sequence joins TRBV7-9 and TRBJ2-1; possibly TRBD1 for D (5 bases). With 7 bases removed from V and 1 base from J, the gap between germline ends came to 11 bases. The CDR3 sequence is 14 residues long. CDR1 is SEHNR and CDR2 is FQNEAQ in the germline V gene (reference sequence). The chain's CDR3 is CASTKGSSYNEQFF. DNA for the CDR3: TGTGCCAGCACCAAGGGGTCATCCTACAATGAGCAGTTCTTC.

The chain has TRBV27 and TRBJ1-1, with a weak D call TRBD1 (6 bases). CDR1 is MNHEY, CDR2 SMNVEV, per germline (reference sequence). The germline V and J ends were trimmed by 5 bases and 3 bases, with 10 bases remaining between them. This CDR3 is built from 13 residues. The CDR3 DNA is TGTGCCAGCAGTCCAAAGGGGGACACTGAAGCTTTCTTT. It specifies CASSPKGDTEAFF.

The V gene is TRBV12-3 or TRBV12-4, the J gene TRBJ1-3; no clear D. V gave up 5 bases and J gave up 2 bases, with 7 bases separating them. This CDR3 region has 13 residues. CDR3 amino acids: CASSRHTGNTIYF. CDR3 sequence (DNA): TGTGCCAGCAGTAGACATACTGGAAACACCATATATTTT.

J is TRBJ2-7 and V is TRBV6-2 or TRBV6-3; 12 nucleotides line up with TRBD2. V trimming: 2 bases; J trimming: 6 bases; junction bases outside the gene matches: 8. Germline CDR1 and CDR2: MNHEY and SVGEGT. This CDR3 comprises 16 residues. The CDR3 spells CASSYATSGSHPEQYF. In DNA, the CDR3 is TGTGCCAGCAGTTACGCGACTAGCGGGAGTCACCCCGAGCAGTACTTC.

In DNA form, the CDR3 reads TGTGCCAGCAGGTACCTAGCGGGAGTCACAGATACGCAGTATTTT. This encodes CASRYLAGVTDTQYF. The genes are TRBV12-3 or TRBV12-4 and TRBJ2-3; 10 positions match TRBD2. The CDR3 has 15 residues. The junction had 5 bases not matched to a gene; V was cut back by 6 bases and J by 2 bases.